A single sample is the source of the 3 T cell receptor beta chains below, sequenced in a study of shared T cell receptors in the human thymus. Clones were read by immunoSEQ multiplex PCR, and TCRdb kept only the in-frame ones, dropping some. Of 700,000 to 750,000 clones listed, approximately 85% are singletons. In addition, the sample was reused for a study of human thymus T cells.

The sample was thymocytes. These receptors were collected from a girl under two years old with a congenital heart defect.

This sequence joins TRBV19 and TRBJ2-7; unclear D gene. The germline V gene has CDR1 LNHDA and CDR2 SQIVND (reference sequence). Deletions cut 3 bases from V and 0 bases from J, with 9 bases between. CDR3 size: 14 residues. The CDR3 DNA reads TGTGCCAGTAGTATCCTGGGCATCTCCTACGAGCAGTACTTC. Its protein is CASSILGISYEQYF. Full variable domain (remainder filled in from reference TRBV19 and TRBJ2-7): DGGITQSPKYLFRKEGQNVTLSCEQNLNHDAMYWYRQDPGQGLRLIYYSQIVNDFQKGDIAEGYSVSREKKESFPLTVTSAQKNPTAFYLCASSILGISYEQYFGPGTRLTVT.

This clone was seen just once. V gene TRBV10-1 combines with J gene TRBJ1-2; no clear D. The CDR3 runs 13 residues. The germline gives CDR1 WNHNN, CDR2 SYGVQD (reference sequence). The germline V and J ends were trimmed by 3 bases and 5 bases, with 10 bases remaining between them. CDR3 sequence: CASSESRGYGYTF. The DNA of the CDR3 is TGCGCCAGCAGTGAAAGTCGGGGTTATGGCTACACCTTC.

The genes are TRBV7-6 and TRBJ1-1; 8 bases fit TRBD1. Germline V CDR1 and CDR2: SGHVS, FNYEAQ. The CDR3 consists of 15 residues. The V and J ends lost 5 bases and 3 bases, in that order; junction bases with no gene match: 8. The CDR3 DNA is TGTGCCAGCAGCACCCGGACAGGGAGGGACACTGAAGCTTTCTTT. The encoded protein is CASSTRTGRDTEAFF.